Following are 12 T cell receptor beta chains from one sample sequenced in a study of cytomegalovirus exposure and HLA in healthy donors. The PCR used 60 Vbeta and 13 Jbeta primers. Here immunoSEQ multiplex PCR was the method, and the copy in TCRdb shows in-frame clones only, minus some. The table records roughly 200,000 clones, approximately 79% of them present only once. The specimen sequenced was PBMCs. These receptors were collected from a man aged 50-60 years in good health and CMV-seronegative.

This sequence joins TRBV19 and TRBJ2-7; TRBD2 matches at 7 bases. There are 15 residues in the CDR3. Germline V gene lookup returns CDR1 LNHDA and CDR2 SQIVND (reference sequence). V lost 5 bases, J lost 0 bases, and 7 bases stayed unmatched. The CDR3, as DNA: TGTGCCAGTAGTGGGAGGGACGGGTACTCCTACGAGCAGTACTTC. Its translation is CASSGRDGYSYEQYF.

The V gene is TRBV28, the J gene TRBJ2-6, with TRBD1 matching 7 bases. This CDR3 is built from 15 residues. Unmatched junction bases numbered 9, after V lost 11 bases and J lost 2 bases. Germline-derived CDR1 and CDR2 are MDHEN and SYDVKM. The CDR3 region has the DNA TGTGCCTCCGAGGGCAGGGGGACTGGGGCCAACGTCCTGACTTTC. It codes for CASEGRGTGANVLTF. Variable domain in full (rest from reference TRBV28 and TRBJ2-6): DVKVTQSSRYLVKRTGEKVFLECVQDMDHENMFWYRQDPGLGLRLIYFSYDVKMKEKGDIPEGYSVSREKKERFSLILESASTNQTSMYLCASEGRGTGANVLTFGAGSRLTVL.

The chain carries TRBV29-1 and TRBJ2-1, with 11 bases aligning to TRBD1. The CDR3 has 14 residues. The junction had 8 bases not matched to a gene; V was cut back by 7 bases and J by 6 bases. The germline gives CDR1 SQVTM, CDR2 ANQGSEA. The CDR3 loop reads CSAKSGTGGNEQFF. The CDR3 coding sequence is TGCAGCGCCAAGTCCGGGACAGGGGGCAATGAGCAGTTCTTC.

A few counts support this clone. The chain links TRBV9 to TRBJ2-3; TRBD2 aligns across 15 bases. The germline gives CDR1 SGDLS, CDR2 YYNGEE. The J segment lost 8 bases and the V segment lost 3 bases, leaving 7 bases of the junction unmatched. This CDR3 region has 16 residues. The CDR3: CASSAIPGLAGGTQYF. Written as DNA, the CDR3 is TGTGCCAGCAGCGCCATACCGGGACTAGCGGGAGGTACGCAGTATTTT.

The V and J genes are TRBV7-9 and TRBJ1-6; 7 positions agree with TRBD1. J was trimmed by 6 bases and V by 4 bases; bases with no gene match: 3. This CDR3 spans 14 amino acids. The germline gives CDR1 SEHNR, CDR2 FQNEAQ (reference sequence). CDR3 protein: CASSSGTANSPLHF. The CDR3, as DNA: TGTGCCAGCAGCTCCGGGACAGCTAATTCACCCCTCCACTTT.

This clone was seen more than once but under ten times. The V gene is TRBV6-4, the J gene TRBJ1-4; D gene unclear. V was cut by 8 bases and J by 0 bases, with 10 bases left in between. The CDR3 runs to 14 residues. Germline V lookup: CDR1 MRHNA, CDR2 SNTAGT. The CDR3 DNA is TGTGCCAGCCCCGAAACAGCAACTAATGAAAAACTGTTTTTT. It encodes CASPETATNEKLFF.

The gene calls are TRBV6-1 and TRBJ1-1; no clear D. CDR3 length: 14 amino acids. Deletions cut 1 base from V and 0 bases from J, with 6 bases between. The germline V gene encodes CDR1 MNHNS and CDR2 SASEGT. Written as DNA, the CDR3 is TGTGCCAGCAGTGAAGTGTTAATGAACACTGAAGCTTTCTTT. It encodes CASSEVLMNTEAFF.

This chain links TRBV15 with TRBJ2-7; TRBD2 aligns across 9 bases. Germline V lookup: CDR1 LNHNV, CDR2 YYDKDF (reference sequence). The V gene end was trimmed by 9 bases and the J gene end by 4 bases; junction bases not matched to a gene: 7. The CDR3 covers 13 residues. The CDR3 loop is CATGDSGRYEQYF. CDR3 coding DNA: TGTGCCACTGGGGATAGCGGGAGATACGAGCAGTACTTC.

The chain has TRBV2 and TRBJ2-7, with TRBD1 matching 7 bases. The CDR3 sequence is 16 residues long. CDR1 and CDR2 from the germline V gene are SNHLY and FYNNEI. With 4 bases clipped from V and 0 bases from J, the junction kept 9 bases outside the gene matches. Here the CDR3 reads CASSGGPGQISYEQYF. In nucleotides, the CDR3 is TGTGCCAGCAGTGGTGGACCGGGACAGATCTCCTACGAGCAGTACTTC.

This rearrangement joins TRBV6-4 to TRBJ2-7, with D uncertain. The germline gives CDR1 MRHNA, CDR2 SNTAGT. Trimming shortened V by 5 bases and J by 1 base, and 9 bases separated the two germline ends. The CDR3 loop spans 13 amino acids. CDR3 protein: CASSQEHSYEQYF. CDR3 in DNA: TGTGCCAGCAGTCAAGAACATTCCTACGAGCAGTACTTC.

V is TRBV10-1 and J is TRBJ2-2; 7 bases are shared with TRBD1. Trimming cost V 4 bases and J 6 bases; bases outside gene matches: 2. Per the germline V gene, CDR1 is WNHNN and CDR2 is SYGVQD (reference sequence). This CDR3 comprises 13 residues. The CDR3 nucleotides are TGCGCCAGCAGTGGACAGGGACCCGGGGAGCTGTTTTTT. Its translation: CASSGQGPGELFF.

The CDR3 loop reads CASSDGQGAEQYF. The CDR3 DNA is TGTGCCAGCAGCGACGGACAGGGGGCCGAGCAGTACTTC. The gene calls are TRBV7-9 and TRBJ2-7; 11 bases fit TRBD1. This CDR3 comprises 13 residues. The germline V gene has CDR1 SEHNR and CDR2 FQNEAQ (reference sequence). After removal of 5 bases from V and 6 bases from J, the junction contained 3 bases not matched to a gene.